Listed below are T cell receptor beta chains from one sample, sequenced in a study of blood T cell repertoires in COVID-19. Clones were read by immunoSEQ multiplex PCR, and TCRdb kept only the in-frame ones, dropping some. The sample carries about 120,000 clones, 85% to 90% recorded once. Sequenced sample: peripheral blood. The receptors derive from a man between 65 and 79 years old with active or convalescent COVID-19. Both conserved end residues are part of each CDR3. Fields, in order: V gene, D gene, J gene, clone size, CDR3 protein, CDR3 DNA. A D gene is named only where the DNA matches it firmly. The listing skips clone size in some rows; elsewhere it reads once, few, many or a size class.

V: TRBV19
D: TRBD2
J: TRBJ2-1
size: NA
CDR3: CASRSGRKTYNEQFF
DNA: TGTGCCAGTAGGAGCGGGAGGAAGACCTACAATGAGCAGTTCTTC

V: TRBV29-1
D: TRBD1
J: TRBJ1-2
size: NA
CDR3: CSVRQGARYGYTF
DNA: TGCAGCGTTAGACAGGGGGCTCGGTATGGCTACACCTTC

V: TRBV6-5
D: TRBD1
J: TRBJ2-7
size: NA
CDR3: CATDRATSYEQYF
DNA: TGTGCCACCGACAGGGCAACCTCCTACGAGCAGTACTTC

V: TRBV21-1
D: NA
J: TRBJ2-1
size: NA
CDR3: CASSSRTAKFF
DNA: TGTGCCAGCAGCAGTCGGACAGCGAAGTTCTTC

V: TRBV7-8
D: TRBD2
J: TRBJ2-2
size: NA
CDR3: CASSRTSGRSDGELFF
DNA: TGTGCCAGCAGCCGGACTAGCGGGAGATCGGACGGGGAGCTGTTTTTT

V: TRBV19
D: TRBD2
J: TRBJ2-5
size: NA
CDR3: CASSIAGGGETQYF
DNA: TGTGCCAGTAGTATAGCGGGAGGAGGGGAGACCCAGTACTTC

V: TRBV19
D: NA
J: TRBJ2-7
size: NA
CDR3: CASSLRGGGSSYEQYF
DNA: TGTGCCAGTAGTCTACGAGGGGGGGGCAGCTCCTACGAGCAGTACTTC

V: TRBV11-2
D: TRBD2
J: TRBJ2-5
size: once
CDR3: CASSPGTSGRIGFQETQYF
DNA: TGTGCCAGCAGCCCCGGGACTAGCGGGAGAATCGGATTCCAAGAGACCCAGTACTTC

V: TRBV15
D: NA
J: TRBJ2-7
size: medium-sized
CDR3: CATSSPAGVIGEQYF
DNA: TGTGCCACCAGCAGTCCTGCCGGAGTTATCGGCGAGCAGTACTTC

V: TRBV6-5
D: NA
J: TRBJ1-2
size: NA
CDR3: CASQAGDNSYYGYTF
DNA: TGTGCCAGTCAGGCGGGGGACAATTCCTACTATGGCTACACCTTC

V: TRBV2
D: NA
J: TRBJ2-1
size: NA
CDR3: CASKAREYNEQFF
DNA: TGTGCCAGCAAGGCCCGGGAGTACAATGAGCAGTTCTTC

V: TRBV5-1
D: NA
J: TRBJ1-2
size: once
CDR3: CASSLAETAYGYTF
DNA: TGCGCCAGCAGCTTGGCCGAGACAGCGTATGGCTACACCTTC

V: TRBV11-1
D: TRBD2
J: TRBJ2-7
size: NA
CDR3: CASSLQGLAVYEQYF
DNA: TGTGCCAGCAGCTTACAGGGACTAGCGGTCTACGAGCAGTACTTC

V: TRBV7-8
D: TRBD1
J: TRBJ2-7
size: NA
CDR3: CASSLGTGVNYEQYF
DNA: TGTGCCAGCAGCTTGGGGACAGGGGTAAACTACGAGCAGTACTTC

V: TRBV3-1/TRBV3-2
D: NA
J: TRBJ1-2
size: NA
CDR3: CASALTGGGYTF
DNA: TGTGCCAGCGCATTGACAGGCGGGGGCTACACCTTC

V: TRBV11-2
D: TRBD1
J: TRBJ2-7
size: NA
CDR3: CASSLGTGINEQYF
DNA: TGTGCCAGCAGCTTAGGGACAGGGATAAACGAGCAGTACTTC

V: TRBV18
D: NA
J: TRBJ1-4
size: NA
CDR3: CASSPRGSNEKLFF
DNA: TGTGCCAGCTCACCAAGAGGGTCGAATGAAAAACTGTTTTTT

V: TRBV5-1
D: NA
J: TRBJ2-3
size: once
CDR3: CASSLGGTLATDTQYF
DNA: TGCGCCAGCAGCTTGGGAGGGACCCTAGCGACAGATACGCAGTATTTT

V: TRBV7-6
D: TRBD2
J: TRBJ2-7
size: NA
CDR3: CASSSGTSGRKPYEQYF
DNA: TGTGCCAGCAGCTCCGGGACTAGCGGGCGGAAACCCTACGAGCAGTACTTC

V: TRBV7-9
D: NA
J: TRBJ1-1
size: NA
CDR3: CASSSSFEAFF
DNA: TGTGCCAGCAGCTCCTCTTTCGAAGCTTTCTTT

V: TRBV10-3
D: TRBD1
J: TRBJ2-4
size: NA
CDR3: CAARTGDSQYF
DNA: TGTGCCGCGCGGACAGGGGATAGTCAGTACTTC

V: TRBV6-5
D: NA
J: TRBJ1-1
size: NA
CDR3: CASSHPEAFTEAFF
DNA: TGTGCCAGCAGTCATCCGGAGGCATTCACTGAAGCTTTCTTT

V: TRBV6-6
D: NA
J: TRBJ1-5
size: NA
CDR3: CASSYVEDYSNQPQHF
DNA: TGTGCCAGCAGTTATGTTGAGGATTATAGCAATCAGCCCCAGCATTTT

V: TRBV18
D: NA
J: TRBJ1-1
size: once
CDR3: CASSPLGPTALEAFF
DNA: TGTGCCAGCTCACCATTAGGACCGACAGCCCTTGAAGCTTTCTTT

V: TRBV30
D: TRBD1
J: TRBJ1-5
size: NA
CDR3: CAWNRGSNQPQHF
DNA: TGTGCCTGGAACAGGGGAAGCAATCAGCCCCAGCATTTT

V: TRBV3-1/TRBV3-2
D: NA
J: TRBJ1-2
size: NA
CDR3: CASSQDGLRGNYGYTF
DNA: TGTGCCAGCAGCCAAGATGGGCTTCGGGGTAACTATGGCTACACCTTC

V: TRBV6-5
D: TRBD2
J: TRBJ2-7
size: NA
CDR3: CASRGTSGSGEQYF
DNA: TGTGCCAGCAGGGGGACTAGCGGGAGTGGCGAGCAGTACTTC

V: TRBV6-5
D: NA
J: TRBJ1-5
size: NA
CDR3: CASSPDLYSNQPQHF
DNA: TGTGCCAGCAGTCCCGACTTATATAGCAATCAGCCCCAGCATTTT

V: TRBV2
D: TRBD1
J: TRBJ1-5
size: NA
CDR3: CASSAGTGDNQPQHF
DNA: TGTGCCAGCAGTGCGGGGACAGGGGACAATCAGCCCCAGCATTTT